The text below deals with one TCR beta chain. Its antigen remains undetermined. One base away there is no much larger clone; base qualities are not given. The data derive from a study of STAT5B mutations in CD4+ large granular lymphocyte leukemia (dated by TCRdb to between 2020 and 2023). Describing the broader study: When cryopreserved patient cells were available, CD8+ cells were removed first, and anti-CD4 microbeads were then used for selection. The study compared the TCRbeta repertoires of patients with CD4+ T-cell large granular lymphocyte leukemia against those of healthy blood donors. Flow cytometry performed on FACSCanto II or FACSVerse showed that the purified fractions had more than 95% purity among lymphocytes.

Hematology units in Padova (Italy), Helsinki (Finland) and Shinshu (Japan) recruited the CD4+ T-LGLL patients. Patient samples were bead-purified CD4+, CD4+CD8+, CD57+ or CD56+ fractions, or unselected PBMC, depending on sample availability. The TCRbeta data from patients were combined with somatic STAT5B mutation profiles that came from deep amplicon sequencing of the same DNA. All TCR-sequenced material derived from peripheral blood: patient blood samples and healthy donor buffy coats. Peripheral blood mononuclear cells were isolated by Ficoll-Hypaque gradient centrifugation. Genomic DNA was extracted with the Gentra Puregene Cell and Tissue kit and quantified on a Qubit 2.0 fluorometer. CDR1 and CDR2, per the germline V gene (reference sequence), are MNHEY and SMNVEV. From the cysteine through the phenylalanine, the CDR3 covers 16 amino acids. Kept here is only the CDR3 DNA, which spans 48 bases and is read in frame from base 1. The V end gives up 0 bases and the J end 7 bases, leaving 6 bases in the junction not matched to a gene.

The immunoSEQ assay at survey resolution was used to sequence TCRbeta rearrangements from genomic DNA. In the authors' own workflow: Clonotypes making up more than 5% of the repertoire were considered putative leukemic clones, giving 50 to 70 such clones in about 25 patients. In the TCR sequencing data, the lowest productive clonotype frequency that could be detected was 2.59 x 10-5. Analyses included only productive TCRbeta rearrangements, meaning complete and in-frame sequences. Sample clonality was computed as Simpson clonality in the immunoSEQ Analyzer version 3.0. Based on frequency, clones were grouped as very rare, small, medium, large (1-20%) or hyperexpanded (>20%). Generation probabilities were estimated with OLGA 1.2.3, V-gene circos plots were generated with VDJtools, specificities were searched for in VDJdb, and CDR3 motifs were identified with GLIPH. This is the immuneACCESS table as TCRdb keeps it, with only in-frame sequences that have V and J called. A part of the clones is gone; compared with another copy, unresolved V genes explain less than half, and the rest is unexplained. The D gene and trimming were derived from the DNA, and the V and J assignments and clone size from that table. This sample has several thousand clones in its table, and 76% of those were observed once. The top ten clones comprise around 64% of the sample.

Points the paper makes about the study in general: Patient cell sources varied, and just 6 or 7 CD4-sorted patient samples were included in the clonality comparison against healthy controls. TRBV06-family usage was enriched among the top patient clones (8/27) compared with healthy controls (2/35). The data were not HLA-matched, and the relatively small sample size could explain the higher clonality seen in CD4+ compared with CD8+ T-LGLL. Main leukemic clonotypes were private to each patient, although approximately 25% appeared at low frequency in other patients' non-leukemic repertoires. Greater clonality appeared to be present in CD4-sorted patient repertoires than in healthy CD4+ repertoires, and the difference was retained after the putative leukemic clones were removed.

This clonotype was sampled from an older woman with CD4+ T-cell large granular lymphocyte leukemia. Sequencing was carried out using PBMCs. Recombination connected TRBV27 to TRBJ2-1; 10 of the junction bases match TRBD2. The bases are TGTGCCAGCAGTTTATCGAGAGTAGCGGGAGGAAATGAGCAGTTCTTC. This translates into CASSLSRVAGGNEQFF.